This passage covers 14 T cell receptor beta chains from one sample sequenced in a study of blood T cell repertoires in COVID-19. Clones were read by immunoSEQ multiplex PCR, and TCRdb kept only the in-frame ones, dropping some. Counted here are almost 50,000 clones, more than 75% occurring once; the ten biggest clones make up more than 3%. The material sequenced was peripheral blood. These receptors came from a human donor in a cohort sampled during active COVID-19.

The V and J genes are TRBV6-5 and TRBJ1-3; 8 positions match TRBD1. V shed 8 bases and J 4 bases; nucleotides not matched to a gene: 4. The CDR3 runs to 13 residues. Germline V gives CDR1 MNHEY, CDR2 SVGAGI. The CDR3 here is CASQGALGNTIYF. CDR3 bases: TGTGCCAGCCAGGGGGCGCTGGGAAACACCATATATTTT.

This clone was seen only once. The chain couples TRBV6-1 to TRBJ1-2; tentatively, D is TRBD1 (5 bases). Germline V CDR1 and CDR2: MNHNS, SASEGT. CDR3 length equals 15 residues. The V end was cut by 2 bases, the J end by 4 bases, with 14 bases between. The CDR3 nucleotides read TGTGCCAGCAGTGAAAACGGGGGTACCCCCTATGGCTACACCTTC. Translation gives CASSENGGTPYGYTF.

For the CDR3, the DNA is TGTGCCAGCAGTACTACTCGGGGTGGCTATGGCTACACCTTC. This translates into CASSTTRGGYGYTF. The chain combines TRBV6-5 with TRBJ1-2; D unclear. The CDR3 contains 14 residues. With 5 bases removed from V and 4 bases from J, the gap between germline ends came to 14 bases. Per germline, CDR1 MNHEY and CDR2 SVGAGI.

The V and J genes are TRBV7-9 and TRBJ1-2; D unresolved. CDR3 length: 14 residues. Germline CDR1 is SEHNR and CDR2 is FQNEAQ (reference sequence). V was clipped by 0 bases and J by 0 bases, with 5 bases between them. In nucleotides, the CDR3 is TGTGCCAGCAGCTTAGCTATTTCTAACTATGGCTACACCTTC. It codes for CASSLAISNYGYTF.

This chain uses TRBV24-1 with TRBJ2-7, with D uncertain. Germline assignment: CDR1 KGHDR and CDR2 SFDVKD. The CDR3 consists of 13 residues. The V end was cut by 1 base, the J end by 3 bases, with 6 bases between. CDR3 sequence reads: CATSDFSGYEQYF. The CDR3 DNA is TGTGCCACCAGTGATTTTTCAGGCTACGAGCAGTACTTC.

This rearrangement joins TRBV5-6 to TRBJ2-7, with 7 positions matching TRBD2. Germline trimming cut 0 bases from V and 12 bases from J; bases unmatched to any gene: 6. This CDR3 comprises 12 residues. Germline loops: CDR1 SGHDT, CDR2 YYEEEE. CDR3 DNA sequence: TGTGCCAGCAGCTTGGGGGAGGGGACGCGGTACTTC. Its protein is CASSLGEGTRYF.

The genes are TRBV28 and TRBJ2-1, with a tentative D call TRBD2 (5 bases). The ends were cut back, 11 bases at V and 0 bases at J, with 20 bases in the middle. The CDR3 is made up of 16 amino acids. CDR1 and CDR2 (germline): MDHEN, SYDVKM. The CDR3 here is CAGSDFGLSSYNEQFF. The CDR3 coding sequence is TGTGCCGGGAGCGATTTCGGGCTGAGCTCCTACAATGAGCAGTTCTTC. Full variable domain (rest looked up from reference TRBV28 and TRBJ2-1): DVKVTQSSRYLVKRTGEKVFLECVQDMDHENMFWYRQDPGLGLRLIYFSYDVKMKEKGDIPEGYSVSREKKERFSLILESASTNQTSMYLCAGSDFGLSSYNEQFFGPGTRLTVL.

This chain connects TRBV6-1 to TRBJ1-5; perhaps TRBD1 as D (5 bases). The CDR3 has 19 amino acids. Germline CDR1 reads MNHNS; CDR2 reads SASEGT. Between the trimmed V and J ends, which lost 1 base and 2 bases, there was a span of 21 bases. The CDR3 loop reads CASSEGGVGEGPGNQPQHF. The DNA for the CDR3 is TGTGCCAGCAGTGAAGGGGGGGTCGGGGAGGGCCCTGGCAATCAGCCCCAGCATTTT.

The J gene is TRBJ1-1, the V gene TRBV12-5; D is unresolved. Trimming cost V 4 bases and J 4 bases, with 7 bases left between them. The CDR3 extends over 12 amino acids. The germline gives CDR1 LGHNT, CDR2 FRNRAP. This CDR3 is CASGSHLTEAFF. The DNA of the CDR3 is TGTGCTAGTGGTTCACACCTCACTGAAGCTTTCTTT.

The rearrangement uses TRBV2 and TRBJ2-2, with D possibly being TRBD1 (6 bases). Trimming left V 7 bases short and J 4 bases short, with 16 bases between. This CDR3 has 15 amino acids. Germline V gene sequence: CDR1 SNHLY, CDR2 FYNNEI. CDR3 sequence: CASMGTRTSTGELFF. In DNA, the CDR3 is TGTGCCAGCATGGGGACAAGAACAAGCACCGGGGAGCTGTTTTTT.

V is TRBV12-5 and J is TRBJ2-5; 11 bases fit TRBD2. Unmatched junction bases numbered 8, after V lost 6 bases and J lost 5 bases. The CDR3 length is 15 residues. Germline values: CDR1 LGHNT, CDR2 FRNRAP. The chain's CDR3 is CASGLGLAEGETQYF. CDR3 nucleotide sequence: TGTGCTAGTGGCCTGGGACTAGCGGAGGGGGAGACCCAGTACTTC.

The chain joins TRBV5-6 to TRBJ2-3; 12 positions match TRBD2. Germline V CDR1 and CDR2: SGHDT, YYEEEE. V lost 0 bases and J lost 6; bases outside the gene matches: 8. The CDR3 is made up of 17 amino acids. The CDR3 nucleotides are TGTGCCAGCAGCTTGGTGCTAGCGGGAGGGGCTAGGGATACGCAGTATTTT. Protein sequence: CASSLVLAGGARDTQYF.

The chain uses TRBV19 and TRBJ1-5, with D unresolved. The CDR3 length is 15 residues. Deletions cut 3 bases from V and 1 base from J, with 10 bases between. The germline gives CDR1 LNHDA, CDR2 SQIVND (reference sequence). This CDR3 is CASSIEASSNQPQHF. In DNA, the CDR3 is TGTGCCAGTAGTATTGAGGCCTCAAGCAATCAGCCCCAGCATTTT.

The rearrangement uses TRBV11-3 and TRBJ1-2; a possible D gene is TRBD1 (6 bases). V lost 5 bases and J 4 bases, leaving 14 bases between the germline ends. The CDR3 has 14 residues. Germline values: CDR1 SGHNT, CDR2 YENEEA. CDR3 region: CASSLMGQGYGYTF. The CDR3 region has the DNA TGTGCCAGCAGCCTAATGGGACAAGGCTATGGCTACACCTTC.